The source of this T cell receptor (beta chain) is a study of cytomegalovirus exposure and HLA in healthy donors. Vbeta (60) and Jbeta (13) primers were used in the PCR. Data came from immunoSEQ multiplex PCR; TCRdb stores just in-frame clones and leaves some out. This sample's clone table lists about 200,000 clones. For this clone: Its antigen is as yet unknown.

Study-wide results and caveats: A link between a missense DCLRE1C variant and TCR beta V- and J-gene trimming emerged from a later analysis. The investigators catalogued 164 TCR beta chains as cytomegalovirus-associated.

The receptor's source is a girl aged 2 to 9 in good health and CMV-seropositive. Material for sequencing was PBMCs.

DNA for the CDR3: TGTGCCAGCAGCTTCAAAAATCCGGGACTTGGGGCTTACGAGCAGTACTTC. Residues: CASSFKNPGLGAYEQYF. The chain joins TRBV7-2 to TRBJ2-5; D is perhaps TRBD2 (6 bases). TRBJ2-7 matches the DNA end more closely, so the J call is doubtful. CDR3 length equals 17 residues. Germline CDR1 is SGHTA and CDR2 is FQGNSA.